Below are 26 T cell receptor beta chains sequenced from a single sample in a study of coeliac disease. Study observations and caveats: In active celiac disease, intraepithelial and lamina propria TRB and TRG repertoires were less clonal than controls.

Which antigens these TCRs recognize remains unknown. The method was immunoSEQ multiplex PCR; TCRdb's version includes in-frame clones alone and lacks a portion of them. Here the sample spans some 3,000 clones, 45% to 55% being singletons. Sample: intraepithelial lymphocytes from the gut. All receptors derive from a man between 45 and 60 years old with active celiac disease.

The V and J genes are TRBV19 and TRBJ2-3, with 8 nucleotides matching TRBD2. The CDR3 covers 13 residues. V lost 8 bases, J lost 0 bases, and 1 base stayed unmatched. Looked up from germline, CDR1 is LNHDA and CDR2 is SQIVND (reference sequence). In DNA form, the CDR3 reads TGTGCCAGTCCTAGCGGGAGCACAGATACGCAGTATTTT. This codes for CASPSGSTDTQYF.

This clone was recorded once. The V call is TRBV18, the J call TRBJ1-4; 8 nucleotides align to TRBD1. Germline V gives CDR1 KGHSH, CDR2 LQKENI. The CDR3 sequence is 15 residues long. The trim removed 3 bases at V and 2 bases at J, leaving 2 bases unmatched. For the CDR3, the DNA is TGTGCCAGCTCACCCTCAGGGGGCACTAATGAAAAACTGTTTTTT. Protein: CASSPSGGTNEKLFF.

This sequence joins TRBV28 and TRBJ1-1, with D hard to call. Germline CDR1 MDHEN, CDR2 SYDVKM. V was clipped by 5 bases and J by 0 bases, with 13 bases between them. This CDR3 has 15 amino acids. The CDR3 reads CASSPDGLLNTEAFF. As DNA, the CDR3 is TGTGCCAGCAGTCCGGACGGACTCCTGAACACTGAAGCTTTCTTT.

This clone was observed a few times. The V call is TRBV1, the J call TRBJ2-7; whether TRBD2, the table's D call, matches the DNA was not checked. TRBV1 has pseudogene status. The CDR3 is 18 amino acids. CDR3 region: CTRGRGTASGSPSYEQYV. The CDR3 DNA is TGCACCCGGGGCAGGGGAACGGCTAGCGGGAGCCCCTCCTACGAGCAGTACGTC.

About this clone itself: The sample has other DNA sequences that encode this CDR3 too. The rearrangement uses TRBV18 and TRBJ2-6; D unresolved. Trimming shortened V by 3 bases and J by 0 bases, and 6 bases separated the two germline ends. In germline, CDR1 is KGHSH, CDR2 LQKENI. The CDR3 sequence is 15 residues long. The CDR3 DNA reads as TGTGCCAGCTCACCCCGACACTCTGGGGCCAACGTCCTGACTTTC. Its translation: CASSPRHSGANVLTF. Full variable domain (remainder filled in from reference TRBV18 and TRBJ2-6): NAGVMQNPRHLVRRRGQEARLRCSPMKGHSHVYWYRQLPEEGLKFMVYLQKENIIDESGMPKERFSAEFPKEGPSILRIQQVVRGDSAAYFCASSPRHSGANVLTFGAGSRLTVL.

The chain employs TRBV5-1 and TRBJ1-6; D is perhaps TRBD1 (5 bases). Between the trimmed V and J ends, which lost 0 bases and 5 bases, there was a span of 9 bases. The CDR3 sequence is 15 residues long. From germline, CDR1 is SGHRS and CDR2 YFSETQ. This chain's CDR3 is CASSLGQLDNSPLHF. CDR3 coding DNA: TGCGCCAGCAGCTTGGGACAGTTGGATAATTCACCCCTCCACTTT.

The rearrangement uses TRBV6-1 and TRBJ2-1, with 9 bases fitting TRBD2. CDR3 length: 15 residues. After removal of 5 bases from V and 7 bases from J, the junction contained 9 bases not matched to a gene. The germline gives CDR1 MNHNS, CDR2 SASEGT. The CDR3, as DNA: TGTGCCAGCAGTTTTAATAGCGGGGGATTTAATGAGCAGTTCTTC. This encodes CASSFNSGGFNEQFF.

V and J are TRBV30 and TRBJ2-3; 10 bases align to TRBD2. There are 18 residues in the CDR3. Trimming took 3 bases from V and 1 from J; bases not matched to a gene: 13. The germline V gene has CDR1 GTSNPN and CDR2 SVGIG (reference sequence). The CDR3 nucleotides are TGTGCCTGGAGGGGGGGAGGACTAGCGGTTTTACGCACAGATACGCAGTATTTT. Its protein product is CAWRGGGLAVLRTDTQYF.

The V call is TRBV2, the J call TRBJ2-3, with D perhaps matching TRBD2 (6 bases). Trimming pared 7 bases from V and 4 bases from J, leaving 18 bases between. The CDR3 spans 15 residues. Germline V gene lookup returns CDR1 SNHLY and CDR2 FYNNEI. CDR3 nucleotides: TGTGCCAGCACATGGCGGGGCCTTAGGGCAGATACGCAGTATTTT. As protein: CASTWRGLRADTQYF.

The V and J genes are TRBV15 and TRBJ1-2; D is ambiguous. Trimming took off 1 base at V and 4 bases at J, with 13 bases between the two ends. This CDR3 is built from 15 residues. The V gene's germline CDR1 is LNHNV and CDR2 YYDKDF (reference sequence). CDR3 region: CATSRGRRDGYGYTF. In DNA form, the CDR3 reads TGTGCCACCAGCAGAGGGCGACGGGATGGCTATGGCTACACCTTC.

The CDR3 sequence: CASSLQGSYNSPLHF. As DNA, the CDR3 is TGTGCCAGCAGCTTACAGGGGTCGTATAATTCACCCCTCCACTTT. The rearrangement joins TRBV7-3 to TRBJ1-6; possibly TRBD1 for D (6 bases). Germline-derived CDR1 and CDR2 are SGHTA and FQGTGA. This CDR3 is built from 15 residues. Trimming stripped 2 bases from V and 4 bases from J, with 9 bases between.

This rearrangement joins TRBV9 to TRBJ2-1, with 7 nucleotides matching TRBD2. The CDR3 has 18 residues. Germline CDR1 reads SGDLS; CDR2 reads YYNGEE. The trim removed 3 bases at V and 2 bases at J, leaving 14 bases unmatched. The CDR3 bases are TGTGCCAGCAGCGCCCATCACCCCCTAGCGGCCGCCTACAATGAGCAGTTCTTC. Translation: CASSAHHPLAAAYNEQFF.

The V and J genes are TRBV19 and TRBJ2-3; 9 bases match TRBD2. Germline lookup yields CDR1 LNHDA and CDR2 SQIVND (reference sequence). The CDR3 extends over 18 amino acids. After removal of 0 bases from V and 6 bases from J, the junction contained 13 bases not matched to a gene. In DNA, the CDR3 is TGTGCCAGTAGTATAGATAAACGGAGACTAGCGGACGTGGATACGCAGTATTTT. It specifies CASSIDKRRLADVDTQYF.

The chain uses TRBV2 and TRBJ1-1; no firm D call. The CDR3 covers 17 residues. The V gene's germline CDR1 is SNHLY and CDR2 FYNNEI. V gave up 0 bases and J gave up 0 bases, with 14 bases separating them. CDR3 in amino acids: CASSEAASPRMNTEAFF. The DNA for the CDR3 is TGTGCCAGCAGTGAAGCCGCGAGCCCGCGAATGAACACTGAAGCTTTCTTT.

The DNA for the CDR3 is TGTGCCTGGAGTTGGGAGGGTGAGCAGTTCTTC. Its translation is CAWSWEGEQFF. V usage is TRBV30 and J usage is TRBJ2-1, with 7 bases matching TRBD2. After removal of 2 bases from V and 9 bases from J, the junction contained 1 base not matched to a gene. This CDR3 has 11 amino acids. Germline V gives CDR1 GTSNPN, CDR2 SVGIG (reference sequence). Drawing the rest from reference TRBV30 and TRBJ2-1, the complete variable domain is SQTIHQWPATLVQPVGSPLSLECTVEGTSNPNLYWYRQAAGRGLQLLFYSVGIGQISSEVPQNLSASRPQDRQFILSSKKLLLSDSGFYLCAWSWEGEQFFGPGTRLTVL.

The chain combines TRBV6-1 with TRBJ2-1; possibly TRBD2 for D (5 bases). There are 18 residues in the CDR3. V gave up 0 bases and J gave up 1 base, with 16 bases separating them. The germline CDR1 and CDR2 sequences are MNHNS and SASEGT. In nucleotides, the CDR3 is TGTGCCAGCAGTGAAGCTGGGAGACTGAGGCCTTCCTACAATGAGCAGTTCTTC. This gives the protein CASSEAGRLRPSYNEQFF.

V gene TRBV18 combines with J gene TRBJ1-6, with 7 bases that match TRBD1. Germline V gene data show CDR1 as KGHSH and CDR2 as LQKENI. V dropped 3 bases and J dropped 7; count of bases not matched to a gene: 6. This CDR3 contains 15 residues. CDR3 protein: CASSPRGTVNSPLHF. In DNA, the CDR3 is TGTGCCAGCTCACCTCGCGGGACAGTAAATTCACCCCTCCACTTT.

This clone has a single count. V usage is TRBV19 and J usage is TRBJ1-1, with unresolved D. This CDR3 has 11 amino acids. Germline-derived CDR1 and CDR2 are LNHDA and SQIVND (reference sequence). V was pared by 8 bases and J by 4 bases, with 8 bases between. The CDR3 DNA follows: TGTGCCAGTGTCTTGCGCACTGAAGCTTTCTTT. This translates into CASVLRTEAFF.

In its sample, this clone ranks as medium-sized (0.01 to 0.1%). The V gene is TRBV5-1, the J gene TRBJ1-1; 9 bases are shared with TRBD1. The J segment lost 0 bases and the V segment lost 4 bases, leaving 4 bases of the junction unmatched. CDR3 length equals 15 residues. Germline-derived CDR1 and CDR2 are SGHRS and YFSETQ. CDR3 amino acids: CASSLDRGLNTEAFF. In DNA, the CDR3 is TGCGCCAGCAGCCTGGACAGGGGCCTGAACACTGAAGCTTTCTTT.

The V call is TRBV7-9, the J call TRBJ1-2; 8 nucleotides align to TRBD1. Trimming removed 6 bases from V and 7 bases from J; junction bases left unmatched: 10. The CDR3 sequence is 14 residues long. The germline V gene has CDR1 SEHNR and CDR2 FQNEAQ (reference sequence). CDR3 residues: CASRLGQGASGYTF. The CDR3 DNA reads TGTGCCAGCAGACTGGGGCAGGGGGCTTCTGGCTACACCTTC.

The chain employs TRBV27 and TRBJ2-1, with D unclear. The germline V gene encodes CDR1 MNHEY and CDR2 SMNVEV (reference sequence). This CDR3 spans 12 amino acids. The ends were cut back, 3 bases at V and 6 bases at J, with 6 bases in the middle. In DNA, the CDR3 is TGTGCCAGCAGTTTGGGCAGCAATGAGCAGTTCTTC. Its translation is CASSLGSNEQFF.

V usage is TRBV7-9 and J usage is TRBJ2-1, with 9 bases that match TRBD2. Germline CDR1 is SEHNR and CDR2 is FQNEAQ (reference sequence). This CDR3 has 19 residues. V trimming: 1 base; J trimming: 9 bases; junction bases outside the gene matches: 19. This CDR3 reads CASSLGLPSGNGYTGEQFF. The DNA of the CDR3 is TGTGCCAGCAGCTTAGGCCTCCCTAGCGGGAATGGGTACACTGGTGAGCAGTTCTTC.

V gene TRBV5-6 combines with J gene TRBJ2-5; D is perhaps TRBD1 (5 bases). V lost 0 bases to trimming and J lost 5 bases, with 8 bases between them. Looked up from germline, CDR1 is SGHDT and CDR2 is YYEEEE. The CDR3 extends over 13 amino acids. The CDR3 DNA reads TGTGCCAGCAGCTTGGGCAGGGTTGAGACCCAGTACTTC. It encodes CASSLGRVETQYF.

This sequence joins TRBV4-1 and TRBJ2-2, with D tentatively TRBD1 (5 bases). The CDR3 length is 15 residues. Deletions cut 2 bases from V and 3 bases from J, with 10 bases between. CDR1 is MGHRA, CDR2 YSYEKL, per germline. The CDR3 here is CASSQSRAYTGELFF. The CDR3 region has the DNA TGCGCCAGCAGCCAATCCAGGGCTTACACCGGGGAGCTGTTTTTT.

The chain recombines TRBV9 with TRBJ1-1; D is uncertain. V was cut by 0 bases and J by 7 bases, with 13 bases left in between. This CDR3 comprises 14 residues. Looked up from germline, CDR1 is SGDLS and CDR2 is YYNGEE. CDR3 DNA: TGTGCCAGCAGCGTAGCCCCTATCGGGGATGAAGCTTTCTTT. Amino acids: CASSVAPIGDEAFF.

The sample holds a few counts of this clone. V gene TRBV7-8 combines with J gene TRBJ1-4; 10 bases align to TRBD1. CDR3 length: 16 residues. Germline-derived CDR1 and CDR2 are SGHVS and FQNEAQ. Trimming took 4 bases from V and 7 from J; bases not matched to a gene: 9. CDR3 protein: CASSYIRDRGREKLFF. The CDR3 coding sequence is TGTGCCAGCAGCTATATCCGGGACAGGGGACGTGAAAAACTGTTTTTT.